This TCR beta chain was identified in a study of blood T cells in healthy people across ages. V was pared by 2 bases and J by 6 bases, with 3 bases of the junction left unmatched. CDR1 is SQVTM and CDR2 is ANQGSEA in the germline V gene. The CDR3 is 12 amino acids. Study-wide findings and caveats: Getting older went along with TCR beta diversity per million T cells dropping roughly linearly.

A second PCR, run for about 7 to 11 cycles, used a sample-barcoded 5' primer plus a J-beta primer mix. Each cDNA molecule received a tag from a template-switch adaptor that had 12 random nucleotides. TCRdb re-called the 5' RACE reads with MiXCR, one entry per CDR3 protein. The top ten clones hold 6.7% of a sample with around 1.5 million distinct CDR3 sequences, approximately 59% of them seen once. In the case of this clonotype: Its antigen is still unknown.

This TCR derives from a young man in good health. V is TRBV29-1 and J is TRBJ2-7, with 8 bases aligning to TRBD2. Sequenced sample: blood. DNA for the CDR3: TGCAGCGTTGAACGGGGGGGGGCCGAGCAGTACTTC. Amino acid sequence: CSVERGGAEQYF.